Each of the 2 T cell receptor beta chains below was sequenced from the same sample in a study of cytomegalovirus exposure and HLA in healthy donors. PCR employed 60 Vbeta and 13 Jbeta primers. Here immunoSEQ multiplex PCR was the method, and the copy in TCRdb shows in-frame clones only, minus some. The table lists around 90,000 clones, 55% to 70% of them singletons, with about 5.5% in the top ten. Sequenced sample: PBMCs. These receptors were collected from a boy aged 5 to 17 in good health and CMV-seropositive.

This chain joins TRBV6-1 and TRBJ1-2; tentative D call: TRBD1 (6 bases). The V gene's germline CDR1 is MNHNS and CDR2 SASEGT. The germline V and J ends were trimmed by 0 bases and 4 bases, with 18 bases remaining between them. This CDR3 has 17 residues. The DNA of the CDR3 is TGTGCCAGCAGTGAAGCGCTTGCGTCCGGGGGGGCCTATGGCTACACCTTC. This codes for CASSEALASGGAYGYTF.

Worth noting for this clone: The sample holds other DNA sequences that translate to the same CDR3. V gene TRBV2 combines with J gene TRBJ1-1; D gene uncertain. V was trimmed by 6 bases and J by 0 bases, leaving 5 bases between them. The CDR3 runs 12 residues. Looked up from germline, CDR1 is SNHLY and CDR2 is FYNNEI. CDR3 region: CASRHMNTEAFF. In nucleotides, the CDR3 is TGTGCCAGCAGACACATGAACACTGAAGCTTTCTTT.